Below, 6 T cell receptor beta chains from the same sample are listed, as sequenced in a study of shared clonotypes between healthy human individuals. CD45RO-negative CD8 cells positively selected for CCR7 made up the naive population, which excluded terminally differentiated effector memory CD45RA+ cells. Some clones are missing from TCRdb's copy, which holds only in-frame ones; the method was immunoSEQ multiplex PCR. The table lists about 2,100,000 clones, 93% of them singletons, with over 1.5% in the top ten. Source material: naive CD8+ T cells from PBMCs. All receptors derive from a man aged 18 to 35 in good health. Some clones in this sample may be carry-over from other donors' samples.

This sequence joins TRBV5-1 and TRBJ1-2; D remains ambiguous. The CDR3 is made up of 14 amino acids. The ends were cut back, 0 bases at V and 3 bases at J, with 9 bases in the middle. Germline V gene sequence: CDR1 SGHRS, CDR2 YFSETQ. The CDR3: CASSLGREDYGYTF. The CDR3 DNA is TGCGCCAGCAGCTTGGGACGGGAGGACTATGGCTACACCTTC.

As for this clone: Other DNA sequences in the sample encode the same CDR3. V gene TRBV9 combines with J gene TRBJ1-1; D possibly corresponds to TRBD1 (5 bases). The CDR3 runs to 14 residues. V lost 2 bases to trimming and J lost 2 bases, with 10 bases between them. The germline CDR1 and CDR2 sequences are SGDLS and YYNGEE. CDR3 coding DNA: TGTGCCAGCAGCGTGGGGGGATTCAACACTGAAGCTTTCTTT. This encodes CASSVGGFNTEAFF.

This chain connects TRBV29-1 to TRBJ2-7; D ambiguous. CDR3 size: 12 residues. The germline V gene encodes CDR1 SQVTM and CDR2 ANQGSEA. The V end lost 1 base, the J end lost 6 bases, and 10 bases lay between the germline ends. For the CDR3, the DNA is TGCAGCGTTGAAGTCGACGGGCCCGAGCAGTACTTC. Its protein is CSVEVDGPEQYF.

J is TRBJ2-7 and V is TRBV28, with D possibly matching TRBD1 (6 bases). Trimming stripped 6 bases from V and 7 bases from J, with 13 bases between. The length of the CDR3 is 12 residues. Germline assignment: CDR1 MDHEN and CDR2 SYDVKM. CDR3 DNA: TGTGCCAGCAGCCGACAGGTCCTAGAGCAGTACTTC. Its translation: CASSRQVLEQYF.

The rearrangement links TRBV4-1 to TRBJ2-7, with D perhaps TRBD2 (6 bases). Germline CDR1 reads MGHRA; CDR2 reads YSYEKL. This CDR3 is built from 15 residues. The V and J ends lost 2 bases and 2 bases respectively, with 13 bases between them. The CDR3, as DNA: TGCGCCAGCAGCCAATTGGAGGGACTCACCTACGAGCAGTACTTC. Amino acids: CASSQLEGLTYEQYF.

The chain has TRBV4-3 and TRBJ2-7; the match to TRBD2 covers 13 bases. The CDR3 spans 18 residues. J gave up 4 bases and V 0 bases, and 9 bases lay outside the gene matches. CDR1 is LGHNA and CDR2 is YSLEER in the germline V gene. DNA for the CDR3: TGCGCCAGCAGCCAAGAAACCGATACTAGCGGGAGGGCATACGAGCAGTACTTC. Protein product: CASSQETDTSGRAYEQYF.